The clone carrying this TCR beta chain was counted many times. Antigen: not known. Time point denoted: newly diagnosed GD, antithyroid drugs for less than 3 months. Extracted RNA from PBMCs served as the source of the TCR library. The source of the sample is a study of regulatory T cells in long-lasting Graves disease. Study observations and caveats: Persistent disease was characterized by preferential usage of TRBV28, TRBJ1-2 and TRBJ2-5.

Germline V gene data show CDR1 as MNHEY and CDR2 as SVGAGI. The CDR3 sequence is 15 residues long. Trimming cost V 2 bases and J 3 bases, with 11 bases left between them. TCR beta libraries were built with iRepertoire HTBI primers and Arm-PCR of CDR3 regions. Authors' processing steps: Identification across samples found fewer than 65 TRBV and around 15 TRBJ segments. Each CDR3 protein is one row after TCRdb ran MiXCR on the multiplex PCR reads. TCRdb's processing, not the study's, gives the V and J calls here. Seen here are under 300,000 distinct CDR3 sequences, 20% to 25% observed once, and the top ten hold about 15%.

The clonotype was recovered from a female donor with Graves disease. Sample: peripheral blood mononuclear cells (PBMCs), taken at new diagnosis, from a patient treated with antithyroid drugs. The chain joins TRBV6-5 to TRBJ2-4; no definite D call. The CDR3 sequence: CASSYLGLGKNIQYF. CDR3 DNA: TGTGCCAGCAGTTACCTCGGGCTGGGCAAAAACATTCAGTACTTC.